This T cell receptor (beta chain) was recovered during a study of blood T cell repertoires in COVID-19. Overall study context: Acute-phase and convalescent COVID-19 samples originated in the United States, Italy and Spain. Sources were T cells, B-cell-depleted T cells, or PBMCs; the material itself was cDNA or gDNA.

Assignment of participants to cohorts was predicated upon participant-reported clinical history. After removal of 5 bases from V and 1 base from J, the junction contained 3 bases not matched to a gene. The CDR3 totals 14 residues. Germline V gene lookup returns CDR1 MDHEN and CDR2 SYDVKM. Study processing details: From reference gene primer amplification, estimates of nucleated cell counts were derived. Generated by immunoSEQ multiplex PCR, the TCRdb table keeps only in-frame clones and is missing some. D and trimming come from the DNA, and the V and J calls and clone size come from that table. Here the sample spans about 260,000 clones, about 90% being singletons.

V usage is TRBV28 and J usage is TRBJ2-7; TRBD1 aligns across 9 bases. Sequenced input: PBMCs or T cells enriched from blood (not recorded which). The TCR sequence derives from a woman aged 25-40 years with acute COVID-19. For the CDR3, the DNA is TGTGCCAGCAGTACCGGGACAGGGTCCTACGAGCAGTACTTC. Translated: CASSTGTGSYEQYF. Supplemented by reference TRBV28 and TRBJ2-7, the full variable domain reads DVKVTQSSRYLVKRTGEKVFLECVQDMDHENMFWYRQDPGLGLRLIYFSYDVKMKEKGDIPEGYSVSREKKERFSLILESASTNQTSMYLCASSTGTGSYEQYFGPGTRLTVT.